The 15 T cell receptor beta chains below all came from one sample that was sequenced in a study of blood T cell repertoires in COVID-19. TCRdb's copy holds only in-frame clones and misses some; the assay was immunoSEQ multiplex PCR. The table lists just over 350,000 clones, about 90% of them singletons. Sequenced input: PBMCs or T cells enriched from blood (not recorded which). The receptors stem from a woman aged 25 to 39 who had recovered from COVID-19.

The V call is TRBV6-5, the J call TRBJ1-6; 7 bases match TRBD1. V lost 7 bases and J lost 10; bases outside the gene matches: 7. The CDR3 has 13 amino acids. Germline V gene sequence: CDR1 MNHEY, CDR2 SVGAGI. In DNA, the CDR3 is TGTGCCAGCATTCAGACAGGGAGGTCACCCCTCCACTTT. It codes for CASIQTGRSPLHF.

The J gene is TRBJ2-5, the V gene TRBV15; 12 nucleotides line up with TRBD2. The germline V gene has CDR1 LNHNV and CDR2 YYDKDF (reference sequence). The CDR3 spans 16 residues. After removal of 3 bases from V and 4 bases from J, the junction contained 6 bases not matched to a gene. CDR3 region: CATSRTSGGVGETQYF. The CDR3 DNA reads TGTGCCACCAGCAGGACTAGCGGGGGAGTAGGAGAGACCCAGTACTTC.

This sequence joins TRBV9 and TRBJ2-3, with D unclear. Germline V gives CDR1 SGDLS, CDR2 YYNGEE. CDR3 length: 15 amino acids. Between the trimmed V and J ends, which lost 0 bases and 6 bases, there was a span of 14 bases. The CDR3 loop reads CASSVVSAPTDTQYF. The DNA of the CDR3 is TGTGCCAGCAGCGTAGTGAGTGCCCCCACGGATACGCAGTATTTT.

The V gene is TRBV4-1, the J gene TRBJ2-1; 9 bases fit TRBD2. The CDR3 contains 16 residues. CDR1 and CDR2 from the germline V gene are MGHRA and YSYEKL. J gave up 5 bases and V 1 base, and 6 bases lay outside the gene matches. The CDR3 sequence: CASSQAGTSQNNEQFF. In DNA form, the CDR3 reads TGCGCCAGCAGCCAAGCCGGGACTAGCCAAAACAATGAGCAGTTCTTC.

The V call is TRBV29-1, the J call TRBJ2-1; 13 bases are shared with TRBD2. V shed 3 bases and J 6 bases; nucleotides not matched to a gene: 5. The germline gives CDR1 SQVTM, CDR2 ANQGSEA. The CDR3 loop spans 15 amino acids. Here the CDR3 reads CSVDRLAGGSNEQFF. The CDR3 DNA reads as TGCAGCGTTGACCGACTAGCGGGAGGCTCCAATGAGCAGTTCTTC.

The chain has TRBV3-1 (or the pseudogene TRBV3-2) and TRBJ2-3, with a possible D match to TRBD2 (6 bases). The CDR3 length is 14 residues. Deletions cut 4 bases from V and 4 bases from J, with 12 bases between. The germline V gene encodes CDR1 LGHDT and CDR2 YNNKEL (reference sequence). CDR3 in DNA: TGTGCCAGCAGCCCCCGGACTAAGGCAGATACGCAGTATTTT. Residues: CASSPRTKADTQYF.

In its sample, this clone was seen once. The chain couples TRBV27 to TRBJ2-3, with 7 bases that match TRBD1. V shed 6 bases and J 3 bases; nucleotides not matched to a gene: 12. The CDR3 runs to 16 residues. Germline V lookup: CDR1 MNHEY, CDR2 SMNVEV (reference sequence). CDR3 residues: CASSPLTGRLTDTQYF. The CDR3 DNA follows: TGTGCCAGCAGCCCCCTGACAGGGCGCCTTACAGATACGCAGTATTTT.

This chain links TRBV4-2 with TRBJ1-4; 7 bases are shared with TRBD1. The CDR3 has 14 residues. Germline CDR1 reads LGHNA; CDR2 reads YNFKEQ. The ends lost 3 bases at V and 8 bases at J; junction bases unmatched: 6. CDR3 coding DNA: TGTGCCAGCAGCCAGAGACAGGGACAAGAAAAACTGTTTTTT. This sequence encodes CASSQRQGQEKLFF.

The chain uses TRBV9 and TRBJ2-7; D may be TRBD2 (5 bases). V was trimmed by 0 bases and J by 3 bases, leaving 13 bases between them. The CDR3 has 15 residues. The germline V gene has CDR1 SGDLS and CDR2 YYNGEE. The CDR3: CASSVGPPGIYEQYF. The DNA for the CDR3 is TGTGCCAGCAGCGTAGGACCCCCCGGGATCTACGAGCAGTACTTC.

This sequence joins TRBV6-4 and TRBJ2-1; D is uncertain. Germline CDR1 reads MRHNA; CDR2 reads SNTAGT. Trimming cost V 0 bases and J 1 base, with 7 bases left between them. The CDR3 contains 15 residues. CDR3 residues: CASSDSAASYNEQFF. The CDR3 nucleotides read TGTGCCAGCAGTGACTCGGCTGCTTCCTACAATGAGCAGTTCTTC.

This clone was recorded a few times. The chain joins TRBV27 to TRBJ2-2; 10 nucleotides align to TRBD2. From germline, CDR1 is MNHEY and CDR2 SMNVEV (reference sequence). This CDR3 contains 16 residues. Losses at the gene ends were 5 bases for V and 4 bases for J; bases not matched to a gene: 7. The CDR3 DNA sequence: TGTGCCAGCAGTCCCCGTCTAGCGGGAGCCACCGGGGAGCTGTTTTTT. Translated, it gives CASSPRLAGATGELFF.

This chain connects TRBV3-1 (or the pseudogene TRBV3-2) to TRBJ2-7; D not resolved. Between the trimmed V and J ends, which lost 1 base and 0 bases, there was a span of 10 bases. From germline, CDR1 is LGHDT and CDR2 YNNKEL (reference sequence). The CDR3 loop spans 15 amino acids. As DNA, the CDR3 is TGTGCCAGCAGCCAAGGGCCTGATATCTCCTACGAGCAGTACTTC. Protein sequence: CASSQGPDISYEQYF.

The V gene is TRBV4-1, the J gene TRBJ2-1; TRBD2 matches at 9 bases. The junction had 8 bases not matched to a gene; V was cut back by 5 bases and J by 0 bases. Germline-derived CDR1 and CDR2 are MGHRA and YSYEKL. The CDR3 length is 17 residues. CDR3 protein: CASSNLLAGSSYNEQFF. DNA of the CDR3: TGCGCCAGCAGCAACCTACTAGCGGGTAGCTCCTACAATGAGCAGTTCTTC.

This chain uses TRBV28 with TRBJ2-6, with a weak D call TRBD2 (5 bases). V was cut by 5 bases and J by 0 bases, with 14 bases left in between. This CDR3 is 17 amino acids long. Germline assignment: CDR1 MDHEN and CDR2 SYDVKM. The CDR3 region is CASSPRSGYSGANVLTF. The CDR3 coding sequence is TGTGCCAGCAGTCCGCGCAGCGGATACTCTGGGGCCAACGTCCTGACTTTC.

The V gene is TRBV4-1, the J gene TRBJ1-2, with 7 bases lining up with TRBD1. The V gene's germline CDR1 is MGHRA and CDR2 YSYEKL. V trimming: 0 bases; J trimming: 4 bases; junction bases outside the gene matches: 8. This CDR3 region has 16 residues. Here the CDR3 DNA reads TGCGCCAGCAGCCAAGAGGAGGGACAGCCCCTCTATGGCTACACCTTC. Protein: CASSQEEGQPLYGYTF.